One and the same sample provided the 8 T cell receptor beta chains below, sequenced in a study of blood T cells in healthy people across ages. Then a second PCR, running roughly 7 to 11 cycles, was carried out with a sample-barcoded 5' primer and a J-beta primer mix. Each CDR3 protein is one row after TCRdb ran MiXCR on the 5' RACE reads. The table has over 550,000 distinct CDR3 sequences, approximately 30% seen once. Sequencing input: blood. Receptors were obtained from a woman aged 80 or older in good health.

In its sample, this clonotype was seen a few times. The V and J genes are TRBV7-2 and TRBJ2-3, with TRBD2 identical over 12 bases. Germline V gene lookup returns CDR1 SGHTA and CDR2 FQGNSA. The CDR3 extends over 20 amino acids. Unmatched junction bases numbered 17, after V lost 3 bases and J lost 4 bases. In DNA, the CDR3 is TGTGCCAGCAGCTTCCGCTCCCGCTTGACTAGCGGGGGTAGCGCAGATACGCAGTATTTT. Translating it yields CASSFRSRLTSGGSADTQYF.

This clonotype was counted only a few times. This chain connects TRBV28 to TRBJ2-5; no clear D gene. Between the trimmed V and J ends, which lost 4 bases and 4 bases, there was a span of 10 bases. Germline V CDR1 and CDR2: MDHEN, SYDVKM. The CDR3 runs to 13 residues. CDR3 sequence reads: CASSYYRGETQYF. The CDR3 DNA sequence: TGTGCCAGCAGTTACTACAGAGGAGAGACCCAGTACTTC.

This rearrangement joins TRBV9 to TRBJ1-5; D unresolved. The CDR3 is 16 residues long. Germline values: CDR1 SGDLS, CDR2 YYNGEE. The germline V and J ends were trimmed by 0 bases and 7 bases, with 17 bases remaining between them. The CDR3 sequence is CASSVDPRSESQPQHF. As DNA, the CDR3 is TGTGCCAGCAGCGTAGACCCCCGATCAGAAAGCCAGCCCCAGCATTTT.

This sequence joins TRBV3-1 and TRBJ2-3; 11 bases are shared with TRBD2. J lost 2 bases, V lost 4 bases, and 2 bases had no gene match. The V gene's germline CDR1 is LGHDT and CDR2 YNNKEL (reference sequence). The CDR3 has 15 residues. DNA of the CDR3: TGTGCCAGCAGCCCTAGCGGGAGGACCACAGATACGCAGTATTTT. Its translation is CASSPSGRTTDTQYF.

This clonotype was seen repeatedly, ten times or more. The CDR3 DNA reads as TGTGCCAGCAAACCCGGGACGGCTAACAATGAGCAGTTCTTC. Protein: CASKPGTANNEQFF. The chain carries TRBV12-3 or TRBV12-4 and TRBJ2-1, with D tentatively TRBD1 or TRBD2 (5 bases each). This CDR3 spans 14 amino acids. V lost 7 bases, J lost 5 bases, and 15 bases lay in between.

Of note for this clonotype: Sequence at one end of the junction differs from germline and may be a read error. The rearrangement uses TRBV7-2 and TRBJ2-7; a weak D match, TRBD2 (5 bases). The CDR3 loop spans 14 amino acids. CDR1 SGHTA and CDR2 FQGNSA come from the germline V gene. CDR3 nucleotide sequence: TGTGCCAGCAACTCGGACTCCTTTTCCTACGGGCAGTACTTC. This codes for CASNSDSFSYGQYF.

This clonotype was seen many times. J is TRBJ2-1 and V is TRBV3-1, with 8 nucleotides matching TRBD2. Unmatched junction bases numbered 11, after V lost 1 base and J lost 9 bases. Looked up from germline, CDR1 is LGHDT and CDR2 is YNNKEL (reference sequence). There are 16 residues in the CDR3. The DNA for the CDR3 is TGTGCCAGCAGCCAAGGCTTGGCGGGGGGCCGGGGTGAGCAGTTCTTC. Its protein is CASSQGLAGGRGEQFF.

This clonotype was recorded at least ten times. The chain couples TRBV20-1 to TRBJ2-5; the match to TRBD2 covers 11 bases. Germline loops: CDR1 DFQATT, CDR2 SNEGSKA (reference sequence). This CDR3 region has 12 residues. V lost 7 bases to trimming and J lost 4 bases; unmatched junction nucleotides: 2. CDR3 bases: TGCAGTGGACTAGCGGGGAGAGAGACCCAGTACTTC. Amino acids: CSGLAGRETQYF.